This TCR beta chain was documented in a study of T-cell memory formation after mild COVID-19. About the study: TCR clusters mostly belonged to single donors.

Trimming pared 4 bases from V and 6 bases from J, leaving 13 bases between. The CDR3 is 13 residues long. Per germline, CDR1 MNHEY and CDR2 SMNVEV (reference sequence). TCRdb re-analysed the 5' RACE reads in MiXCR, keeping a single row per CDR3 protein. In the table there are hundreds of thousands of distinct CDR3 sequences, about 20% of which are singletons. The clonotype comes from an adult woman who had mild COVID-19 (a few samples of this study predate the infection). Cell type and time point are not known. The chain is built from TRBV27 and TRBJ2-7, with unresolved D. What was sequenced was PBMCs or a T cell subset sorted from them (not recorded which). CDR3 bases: TGTGCCAGCAGTTATAACCTGGGTGGCGAGCAGTACTTC. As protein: CASSYNLGGEQYF.